This is a list of T cell receptor beta chains from one sample in a study of immune cell composition in non-small cell lung cancer. Sequencing used immunoSEQ multiplex PCR; TCRdb keeps in-frame clones, though not all of them. The table includes about 4,500 clones, over 75% detected once. Source material: lung tumor tissue. The receptors stem from a human donor with non-small cell lung cancer. CDR3s include the opening cysteine and the closing phenylalanine or tryptophan. Each record gives: V gene, clone size, J gene, D gene, CDR3 DNA, CDR3 protein. The D gene is left open where the match is weak. A row's size may be missing; if present it is once, few, many or a size class.

V: TRBV28
size: .
J: TRBJ2-1
D: TRBD2
DNA: TGTGCCAGCAGTTTAGCCGGGACTAGCGGGATCAATGAGCAGTTCTTC
CDR3: CASSLAGTSGINEQFF

V: TRBV11-2
size: once
J: TRBJ2-7
D: TRBD1
DNA: TGTGCCAGCAGCCCAGGACAGGGGGAGGGCTACGAGCAGTACTTC
CDR3: CASSPGQGEGYEQYF

V: TRBV2
size: .
J: TRBJ2-6
D: .
DNA: TGTGCCAGCAGTGCCAGGCCCCTTGGTGGGGCCAACGTCCTGACTTTC
CDR3: CASSARPLGGANVLTF

V: TRBV2
size: .
J: TRBJ2-2
D: TRBD1
DNA: TGTGCCAGCAGCCAGCAGGGGGACCGGGAGCTGTTTTTT
CDR3: CASSQQGDRELFF

V: TRBV30
size: .
J: TRBJ2-3
D: TRBD2
DNA: TGTGCCTGGACTAGCGGGATAGCAGATACGCAGTATTTT
CDR3: CAWTSGIADTQYF

V: TRBV20-1
size: .
J: TRBJ1-2
D: .
DNA: TGCACCACGGAGGATAATGGCTACACCTTC
CDR3: CTTEDNGYTF

V: TRBV18
size: .
J: TRBJ2-4
D: TRBD1
DNA: TGTGCCAGCTCACCACCCTCACAGGGGCAAAACATTCAGTACTTC
CDR3: CASSPPSQGQNIQYF

V: TRBV7-9
size: .
J: TRBJ2-2
D: TRBD2
DNA: TGTGCCAGCAGCTTTTTTACGGGAGGGGACGGGGAGCTGTTTTTT
CDR3: CASSFFTGGDGELFF

V: TRBV5-1
size: .
J: TRBJ2-5
D: .
DNA: TGCGCCAGCAGCCGCCCGGGAGTGGGAGAGACCCAGTACTTC
CDR3: CASSRPGVGETQYF

V: TRBV7-9
size: .
J: TRBJ1-1
D: .
DNA: TGTGCCAGCAGCTTCAAGGGGGAAGCTTTCTTT
CDR3: CASSFKGEAFF

V: TRBV28
size: .
J: TRBJ1-3
D: .
DNA: TGTGCCATAGAGATGACCGGGTCAGGGGTCTTTGGAAACACCATATATTTT
CDR3: CAIEMTGSGVFGNTIYF

V: TRBV18
size: .
J: TRBJ1-4
D: .
DNA: TGTGCCAGCTCACCCACGGAGGGGCACGGTGAAAAACTGTTTTTT
CDR3: CASSPTEGHGEKLFF

V: TRBV6-1
size: .
J: TRBJ2-5
D: TRBD1
DNA: TGTGCCAGCAGTGATAGGTGGGCAGGGGGAGAGACCCAGTACTTC
CDR3: CASSDRWAGGETQYF

V: TRBV29-1
size: .
J: TRBJ2-5
D: TRBD2
DNA: TGCAGCTTACGGACTAGCGGGTCAGAGACCCAGTACTTC
CDR3: CSLRTSGSETQYF

V: TRBV9
size: .
J: TRBJ1-1
D: .
DNA: TGTGCCAGCAGCGAAGGACTCATGAACACTGAAGCTTTCTTT
CDR3: CASSEGLMNTEAFF

V: TRBV6-5
size: .
J: TRBJ2-7
D: TRBD2
DNA: TGTGCCAGCAGTTATTCCACTAGCGGGAGGCTTTACGAGCAGTACTTC
CDR3: CASSYSTSGRLYEQYF

V: TRBV5-1
size: once
J: TRBJ1-1
D: TRBD1
DNA: TGCGCCAGCAGCTCAGGACAGGGTTGGCCTGAAGCTTTCTTT
CDR3: CASSSGQGWPEAFF

V: TRBV10-3
size: .
J: TRBJ2-5
D: TRBD2
DNA: TGTGCCATCAGCAACCTAGCGGGAGAGACCCAGTACTTC
CDR3: CAISNLAGETQYF

V: TRBV9
size: .
J: TRBJ1-1
D: TRBD1
DNA: TGTGCCAGCAGCGGCCTTACAGGGGGCACTGAAGCTTTCTTT
CDR3: CASSGLTGGTEAFF

V: TRBV4-2
size: .
J: TRBJ1-3
D: .
DNA: TGTGCCAGCAGCCGAGGAGGAGGGGTGACAGGAAACACCATATATTTT
CDR3: CASSRGGGVTGNTIYF

V: TRBV4-2
size: .
J: TRBJ2-2
D: TRBD2
DNA: TGTGCCAGCAGCGATCGGACTAGCGGAGACACCGGGGAGCTGTTTTTT
CDR3: CASSDRTSGDTGELFF

V: TRBV5-3
size: .
J: TRBJ1-5
D: .
DNA: TGTGCCAGAAGCTTGGGAGGGGGTAGCAATCAGCCCCAGCATTTT
CDR3: CARSLGGGSNQPQHF

V: TRBV7-2
size: .
J: TRBJ2-2
D: .
DNA: TGTGCCAGCAGCCTTCTCCAGGGGGGCACCGGGGAGCTGTTTTTT
CDR3: CASSLLQGGTGELFF

V: TRBV28
size: .
J: TRBJ2-2
D: TRBD1
DNA: TGTGCCAGCAGATCTGACAGGGCCTTCACCGGGGAGCTGTTTTTT
CDR3: CASRSDRAFTGELFF

V: TRBV7-6
size: .
J: TRBJ1-6
D: TRBD1
DNA: TGTGCCAGCAGCTTAAAACAGGGGTTAGAAAGCTCCTATAATTCACCCCTCCACTTT
CDR3: CASSLKQGLESSYNSPLHF

V: TRBV7-9
size: .
J: TRBJ1-6
D: TRBD1
DNA: TGTGCCAGCAGCTCCGGGACAGGGGTGGGTTCACCCCTCCACTTT
CDR3: CASSSGTGVGSPLHF

V: TRBV27
size: .
J: TRBJ2-2
D: .
DNA: TGTGCCAGCAGGACAATGGGCGGGGAGCTGTTTTTT
CDR3: CASRTMGGELFF

V: TRBV11-2
size: .
J: TRBJ2-5
D: .
DNA: TGTGCCAGCAGCCAGACTAACCCTCAAGAGACCCAGTACTTC
CDR3: CASSQTNPQETQYF

V: TRBV6-5
size: .
J: TRBJ2-5
D: .
DNA: TGTGCCAGCAGGGCCCCTTTTAGCAGTCAAGAGACCCAGTACTTC
CDR3: CASRAPFSSQETQYF

V: TRBV5-1
size: .
J: TRBJ2-5
D: TRBD1
DNA: TGCGCCAGCAGCTTGGCGGGACAGGTCGAAGAGACCCAGTACTTC
CDR3: CASSLAGQVEETQYF

V: TRBV19
size: .
J: TRBJ2-2
D: TRBD1
DNA: TGTGCCAGTTCATCGGGACAGGGTAGCGGGGAGCTGTTTTTT
CDR3: CASSSGQGSGELFF

V: TRBV21-1
size: once
J: TRBJ1-5
D: .
DNA: TGTGCCAGCAGCAAAGGCCGGGTCAAAAATCAGCCCCAGCATTTT
CDR3: CASSKGRVKNQPQHF

V: TRBV5-1
size: .
J: TRBJ1-2
D: TRBD1
DNA: TGCGCCAGCAGCTTGGTGACAGGGCAGGACTATGGCTACACCTTC
CDR3: CASSLVTGQDYGYTF

V: TRBV7-6
size: .
J: TRBJ1-6
D: .
DNA: TGTGCCAGCAGCTTAGGACCGGGGTCACCCCTCCACTTT
CDR3: CASSLGPGSPLHF

V: TRBV28
size: .
J: TRBJ1-3
D: .
DNA: TGTGCCAGCAGTTCAGGGAACCGAAACACCATATATTTT
CDR3: CASSSGNRNTIYF

V: TRBV5-1
size: few
J: TRBJ2-5
D: TRBD1
DNA: TGCGCCACCAGGACAGGAGAGACCCAGTACTTC
CDR3: CATRTGETQYF

V: TRBV29-1
size: .
J: TRBJ2-1
D: .
DNA: TGCAGCGCAACAGAGAGCTCCTACAATGAGCAGTTCTTC
CDR3: CSATESSYNEQFF

V: TRBV11-2
size: .
J: TRBJ1-4
D: TRBD1
DNA: TGTGCCAGCAGCTTGGACACAGGGGGGAAGAATGAAAAACTGTTTTTT
CDR3: CASSLDTGGKNEKLFF

V: TRBV28
size: .
J: TRBJ2-1
D: .
DNA: TGTGCCAGCAGTCCCGGACTACCTCAGATTAGCTCCTACAATGAGCAGTTCTTC
CDR3: CASSPGLPQISSYNEQFF

V: TRBV7-2
size: few
J: TRBJ2-1
D: .
DNA: TGTGCCAGCAGCTTGTCTTGGGAGAATGAGCAGTTCTTC
CDR3: CASSLSWENEQFF

V: TRBV29-1
size: .
J: TRBJ2-1
D: .
DNA: TGCAGCGGCCGGGGCGGGGACCCCAATGAGCAGTTCTTC
CDR3: CSGRGGDPNEQFF

V: TRBV28
size: .
J: TRBJ1-5
D: .
DNA: TGTGCCAGCAGTCAAAAGCCGACCGGAAGGGCAGGGAGGGTTAGCAATCAGCCCCAGCATTTT
CDR3: CASSQKPTGRAGRVSNQPQHF

V: TRBV7-9
size: .
J: TRBJ2-4
D: .
DNA: TGTGCCAGCAGCTCAGGGATTCTTAAAGCCAAAAACATTCAGTACTTC
CDR3: CASSSGILKAKNIQYF

V: TRBV9
size: .
J: TRBJ2-2
D: .
DNA: TGTGCCAGCAGCGTAGCTTGGGGCGGCGGGAAGAACACCGGGGAGCTGTTTTTT
CDR3: CASSVAWGGGKNTGELFF

V: TRBV9
size: .
J: TRBJ2-7
D: TRBD2
DNA: TGTGCCAGCAGCGCAACCCCGGGACTAGCGGGAGTAGACGAGCAGTACTTC
CDR3: CASSATPGLAGVDEQYF

V: TRBV28
size: .
J: TRBJ1-5
D: .
DNA: TGTGCCAGCAGTACCATGAGTGGACTCAATCAGCCCCAGCATTTT
CDR3: CASSTMSGLNQPQHF

V: TRBV7-2
size: .
J: TRBJ2-1
D: TRBD2
DNA: TGTGCCAGCAGCTTAGACGGGAGGGTTATCGATCGTGGGCAGTTCTTC
CDR3: CASSLDGRVIDRGQFF

V: TRBV29-1
size: .
J: TRBJ1-1
D: TRBD1
DNA: TGCAGCGCACTGGGACAGGAGAACACTGAAGCTTTCTTT
CDR3: CSALGQENTEAFF

V: TRBV27
size: .
J: TRBJ2-7
D: TRBD2
DNA: TGTGCCAGCAGTTTCGGGACTAGCGGTTACGAGCAGTACTTC
CDR3: CASSFGTSGYEQYF

V: TRBV7-9
size: .
J: TRBJ1-5
D: .
DNA: TGTGCCAGCAGCTATACAGGAGAGCCCCAGCATTTT
CDR3: CASSYTGEPQHF

V: TRBV7-8
size: few
J: TRBJ2-7
D: TRBD2
DNA: TGTGCCAGCAGCCCTATAGCGGGAGGACACTACGAGCAGTACTTC
CDR3: CASSPIAGGHYEQYF

V: TRBV2
size: few
J: TRBJ2-1
D: TRBD2
DNA: TGTGCCAGCACGGGGGCGGGAGGTCCCGGGGGAGGCAATGAGCAGTTCTTC
CDR3: CASTGAGGPGGGNEQFF

V: TRBV27
size: .
J: TRBJ2-7
D: TRBD1
DNA: TGTGCCAGCAGCCCCGGGACAGGGTTCGAGCAGTACTTC
CDR3: CASSPGTGFEQYF

V: TRBV6-1
size: .
J: TRBJ1-5
D: .
DNA: TGTGCCAGCACGGGCAGGGTAACCAATCAGCCCCAGCATTTT
CDR3: CASTGRVTNQPQHF

V: TRBV4-3
size: .
J: TRBJ1-5
D: .
DNA: TGCGCCAGCAGCCAAGCGGTTGGTAAACAGCCCCAGCATTTT
CDR3: CASSQAVGKQPQHF

V: TRBV7-2
size: .
J: TRBJ2-7
D: TRBD2
DNA: TGTGCCAGCAGCTTAGTAGCGGGTAGCTACGAGCAGTACTTC
CDR3: CASSLVAGSYEQYF

V: TRBV5-1
size: .
J: TRBJ2-7
D: .
DNA: TGCGCCAGCAGTTCGGGGTCTCTCCGTGGCGAGCAGTACTTC
CDR3: CASSSGSLRGEQYF

V: TRBV18
size: once
J: TRBJ1-5
D: TRBD1
DNA: TGTGCCAGCTCACCAGGGACAGGGGATCAGCCCCAGCATTTT
CDR3: CASSPGTGDQPQHF

V: TRBV7-2
size: .
J: TRBJ2-3
D: .
DNA: TGTGCCAGCAGCTTACGATTGGGTAGCGGCACAGATACGCAGTATTTT
CDR3: CASSLRLGSGTDTQYF